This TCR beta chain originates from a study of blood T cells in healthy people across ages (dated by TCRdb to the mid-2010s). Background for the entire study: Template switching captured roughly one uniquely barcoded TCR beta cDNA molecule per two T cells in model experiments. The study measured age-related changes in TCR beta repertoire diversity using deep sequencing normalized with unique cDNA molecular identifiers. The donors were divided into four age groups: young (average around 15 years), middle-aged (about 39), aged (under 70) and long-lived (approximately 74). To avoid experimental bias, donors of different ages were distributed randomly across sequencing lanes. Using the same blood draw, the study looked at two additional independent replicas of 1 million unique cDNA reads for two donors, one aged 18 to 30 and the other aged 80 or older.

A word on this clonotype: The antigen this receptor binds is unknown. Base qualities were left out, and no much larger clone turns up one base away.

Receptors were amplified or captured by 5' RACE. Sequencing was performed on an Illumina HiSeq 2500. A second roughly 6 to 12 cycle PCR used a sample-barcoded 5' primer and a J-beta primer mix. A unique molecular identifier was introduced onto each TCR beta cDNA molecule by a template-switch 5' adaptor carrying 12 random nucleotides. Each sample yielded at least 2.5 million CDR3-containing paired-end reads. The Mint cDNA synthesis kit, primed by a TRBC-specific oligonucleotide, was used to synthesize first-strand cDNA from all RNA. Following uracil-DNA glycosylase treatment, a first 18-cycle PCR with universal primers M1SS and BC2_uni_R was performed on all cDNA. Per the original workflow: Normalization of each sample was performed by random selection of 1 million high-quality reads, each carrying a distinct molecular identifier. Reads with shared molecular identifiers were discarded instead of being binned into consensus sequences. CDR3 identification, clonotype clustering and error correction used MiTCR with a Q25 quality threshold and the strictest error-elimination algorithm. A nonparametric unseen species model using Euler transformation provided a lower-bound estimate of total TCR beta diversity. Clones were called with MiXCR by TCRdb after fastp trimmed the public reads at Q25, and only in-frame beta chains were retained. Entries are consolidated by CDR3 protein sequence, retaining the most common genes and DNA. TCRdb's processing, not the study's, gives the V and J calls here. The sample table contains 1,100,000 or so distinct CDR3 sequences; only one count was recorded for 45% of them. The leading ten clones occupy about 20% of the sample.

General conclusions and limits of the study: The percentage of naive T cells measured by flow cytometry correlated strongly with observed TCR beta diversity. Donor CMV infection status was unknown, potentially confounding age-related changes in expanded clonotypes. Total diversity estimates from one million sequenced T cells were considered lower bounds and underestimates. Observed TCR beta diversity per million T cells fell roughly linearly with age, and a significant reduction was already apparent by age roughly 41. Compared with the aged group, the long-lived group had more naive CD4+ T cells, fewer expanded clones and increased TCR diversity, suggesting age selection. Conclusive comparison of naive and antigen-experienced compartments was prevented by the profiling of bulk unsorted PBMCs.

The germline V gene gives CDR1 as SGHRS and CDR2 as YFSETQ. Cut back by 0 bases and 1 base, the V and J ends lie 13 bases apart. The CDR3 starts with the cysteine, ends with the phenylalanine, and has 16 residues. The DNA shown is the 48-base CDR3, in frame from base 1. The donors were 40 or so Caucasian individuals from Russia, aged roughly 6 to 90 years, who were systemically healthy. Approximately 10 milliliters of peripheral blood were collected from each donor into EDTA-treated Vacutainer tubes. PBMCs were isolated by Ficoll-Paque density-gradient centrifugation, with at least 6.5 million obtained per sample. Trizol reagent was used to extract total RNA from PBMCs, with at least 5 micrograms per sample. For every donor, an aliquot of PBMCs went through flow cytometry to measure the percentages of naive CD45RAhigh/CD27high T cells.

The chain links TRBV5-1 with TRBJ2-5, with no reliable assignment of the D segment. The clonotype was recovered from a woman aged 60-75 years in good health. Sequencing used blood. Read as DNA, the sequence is TGCGCCAGCAGCTTGGGGGGTAGATCGGGCCAAGAGACCCAGTACTTC. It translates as CASSLGGRSGQETQYF.